This T cell receptor beta chain was observed in a study of cytomegalovirus exposure and HLA in healthy donors. A multiplex PCR was run with 60 Vbeta primers and 13 Jbeta primers. Data came from immunoSEQ multiplex PCR; TCRdb stores just in-frame clones and leaves some out. This table has under 150,000 clones, around 81% appearing once. This CDR3 is built from 16 residues. The V end lost 5 bases, the J end lost 2 bases, and 16 bases lay between the germline ends. CDR1 and CDR2 (germline): SEHNR, FQNEAQ (reference sequence). This clone occurred a few times. The sequenced material came from PBMCs. The gene calls are TRBV7-9 and TRBJ2-4; perhaps TRBD2 as D (5 bases). This clonotype was obtained from a male donor in good health and CMV-seronegative. CDR3 in DNA: TGTGCCAGCAGCGTGGCTAGCTATAGAACCAAAAACATTCAGTACTTC. This translates into CASSVASYRTKNIQYF.